One and the same sample provided the 32 T cell receptor beta chains below, sequenced in a study of tumor and adjacent non-tumor tissue in lung cancer. No cell sorting was done before RNA was extracted from the tissue. This non-tumor lung sample came from over 3 cm beyond the tumor edge. TCRbeta libraries were built with three rounds of nested PCR, modified from ARM-PCR. TCRdb redid the calling of the multiplex PCR reads with MiXCR, one entry per CDR3 protein. Of 60,000 to 90,000 distinct CDR3 sequences listed, 55% to 70% are singletons. The sample consisted of distant non-tumor lung tissue. These TCRs come from a woman between 45 and 65 years old with non-small cell lung cancer.

V usage is TRBV11-2 and J usage is TRBJ2-3; unclear D gene. The V and J ends lost 5 bases and 3 bases respectively, with 12 bases between them. The CDR3 sequence is 14 residues long. Germline V gene sequence: CDR1 SGHAT, CDR2 FQNNGV. CDR3 sequence (DNA): TGTGCCAGCAGCCGAGCCCTAACGACAGATACGCAGTATTTT. Translation gives CASSRALTTDTQYF.

This clonotype was detected only a few times. It may be a read error: a sequence one base away is much more abundant. The chain recombines TRBV12-3 or TRBV12-4 with TRBJ2-3; tentative D call: TRBD2 (6 bases). Trimming took 7 bases from V and 0 from J, leaving 14 bases between them. The CDR3 is 15 residues long. CDR3 residues: CASNFGDFSTDTQYF. The CDR3, as DNA: TGTGCCAGCAATTTTGGGGACTTTAGCACAGATACGCAGTATTTT.

A remark on this clonotype: At one end the junction does not follow the germline gene, possibly because of a read error. The chain has TRBV11-3 and TRBJ2-1; 8 bases are shared with TRBD2. This CDR3 spans 17 amino acids. Germline CDR1 is SGHNT and CDR2 is YENEEA. The CDR3 loop is CASSFSGTVISYNEQSF. The CDR3 bases are TGTGCCAGCAGCTTTAGCGGGACGGTCATCTCCTACAATGAGCAGTCCTTC.

This clonotype was seen repeatedly, ten times or more. The rearrangement links TRBV6-2 or TRBV6-3 to TRBJ2-1, with 13 bases lining up with TRBD2. The germline V gene has CDR1 MNHEY and CDR2 SVGEGT. The J segment lost 8 bases and the V segment lost 6 bases, leaving 10 bases of the junction unmatched. The CDR3 totals 16 residues. CDR3 in DNA: TGTGCCAGCAGGGGCCCCCGGACTAGCGGGAGCGATGAGCAGTTCTTC. Encoded protein: CASRGPRTSGSDEQFF.

As to this clonotype: A much larger clone differs by one base, so this may be a read error. This chain joins TRBV20-1 and TRBJ2-1, with 12 bases lining up with TRBD1. After removal of 0 bases from V and 7 bases from J, the junction contained 19 bases not matched to a gene. The germline gives CDR1 DFQATT, CDR2 SNEGSKA (reference sequence). CDR3 size: 20 residues. Here the CDR3 DNA reads TGCAGTGCTAGAGAAGGTACGGGACAGGGGGCTCATCGAACCGCAAATGAGCAGTTCTTC. Translation gives CSAREGTGQGAHRTANEQFF.

This clonotype has only a few counts. The V call is TRBV2, the J call TRBJ2-3, with 11 positions matching TRBD2. Germline CDR1 SNHLY, CDR2 FYNNEI. There are 15 residues in the CDR3. V shed 7 bases and J 0 bases; nucleotides not matched to a gene: 3. CDR3 residues: CASKRLAGSTDTQYF. CDR3 sequence (DNA): TGTGCCAGCAAAAGACTAGCGGGAAGCACAGATACGCAGTATTTT.

In its sample, this clonotype was seen many times. This sequence joins TRBV4-1 and TRBJ2-7; 10 bases are shared with TRBD1. V lost 3 bases to trimming and J lost 4 bases; unmatched junction nucleotides: 9. Germline V lookup: CDR1 MGHRA, CDR2 YSYEKL. The CDR3 runs to 16 residues. The CDR3 coding sequence is TGCGCCAGCAGCCATGCACCGGGACAGGGGTCGTACGAGCAGTACTTC. Its protein is CASSHAPGQGSYEQYF.

The V gene is TRBV7-9, the J gene TRBJ2-3; D is perhaps TRBD1 or TRBD2 (6 bases each). From germline, CDR1 is SEHNR and CDR2 FQNEAQ (reference sequence). With 6 bases removed from V and 6 bases from J, the gap between germline ends came to 22 bases. This CDR3 spans 16 amino acids. The chain's CDR3 is CASRNKLAEGEDTQYF. Here the CDR3 DNA reads TGTGCCAGCAGGAACAAACTAGCAGAGGGGGAGGATACGCAGTATTTT.

As to this clonotype: A read error may be the cause here, since a much bigger clone is one base away. The gene calls are TRBV5-5 and TRBJ2-7; 7 nucleotides line up with TRBD1. Germline V gene sequence: CDR1 SGHKS, CDR2 YYEKEE (reference sequence). The CDR3 has 14 residues. The V and J ends lost 2 bases and 2 bases, in that order; junction bases with no gene match: 4. CDR3 protein: CASSLTGETYEQYF. For the CDR3, the DNA is TGTGCCAGCAGCTTAACAGGGGAAACCTACGAGCAGTACTTC. The entire variable domain, with the rest obtained from reference TRBV5-5 and TRBJ2-7, is as follows: DAGVTQSPTHLIKTRGQQVTLRCSPISGHKSVSWYQQVLGQGPQFIFQYYEKEERGRGNFPDRFSARQFPNYSSELNVNALLLGDSALYLCASSLTGETYEQYFGPGTRLTVT.

The table lists this clonotype with a few counts. The rearrangement links TRBV5-1 to TRBJ2-5; TRBD2 matches 14 bases. The CDR3 runs to 17 residues. V gave up 5 bases and J gave up 2 bases; unmatched junction bases: 8. CDR1 SGHRS and CDR2 YFSETQ come from the germline V gene. The CDR3 coding sequence is TGCGCCAGCAGTCGTGGGACTAGCGGGAGCTATCAAGAGACCCAGTACTTC. Protein product: CASSRGTSGSYQETQYF. The whole variable domain, filled in from reference TRBV5-1 and TRBJ2-5, reads KAGVTQTPRYLIKTRGQQVTLSCSPISGHRSVSWYQQTPGQGLQFLFEYFSETQRNKGNFPGRFSGRQFSNSRSEMNVSTLELGDSALYLCASSRGTSGSYQETQYFGPGTRLLVL.

This chain connects TRBV5-1 to TRBJ2-2; tentative D call: TRBD2 (7 bases). Germline CDR1 reads SGHRS; CDR2 reads YFSETQ. The ends were cut back, 4 bases at V and 4 bases at J, with 14 bases in the middle. This CDR3 region has 15 residues. The CDR3 region has the DNA TGCGCCAGCAGCGGGGGGGCTAGCCCCACCGGGGAGCTGTTTTTT. It encodes CASSGGASPTGELFF.

This clonotype was seen once. The chain is built from TRBV28 and TRBJ1-2; 7 nucleotides agree with TRBD1. Per germline, CDR1 MDHEN and CDR2 SYDVKM. V was clipped by 6 bases and J by 7 bases; unmatched bases: 8. The CDR3 has 13 residues. In DNA, the CDR3 is TGTGCCAGCAGCCGGACAGGTATTCTTGGCTACACCTTC. Amino acids: CASSRTGILGYTF.

Notes on this clonotype: Mismatch with germline at one junction end may stem from a read error. This sequence joins TRBV29-1 and TRBJ2-2; D perhaps matches TRBD1 (6 bases). Germline V gene lookup returns CDR1 SQVTM and CDR2 ANQGSEA. This CDR3 spans 14 amino acids. The CDR3 coding sequence is TGCAGCGTTGGCTTACAGGGTGGAGTCGGGGTGCTGTTTTTT. Amino acids: CSVGLQGGVGVLFF.

Remarks on this clonotype: A read error may account for a junction end that differs from germline. The V call is TRBV4-3, the J call TRBJ2-7; D tentatively fits TRBD1 or TRBD2 (5 bases each). CDR1 is LGHNA and CDR2 is YSLEER in the germline V gene. The CDR3 runs 13 residues. The CDR3, as DNA: TGCGCCAGCAGCCAGCGACCTTGGGACGAGCATTACTTC. It yields the protein CASSQRPWDEHYF.

This clonotype was counted between two and nine times. Possible read error: a much larger clone is one base away. Here the CDR3 DNA reads TGTGCCAGCAGTTACTCCTACAATGATCAGTTCTTC. Translation gives CASSYSYNDQFF. The chain has TRBV12-3 or TRBV12-4 and TRBJ2-1, with D unclear. The CDR3 extends over 12 amino acids.

Here the CDR3 reads CATSPQVSGRTYEQYF. In nucleotides, the CDR3 is TGTGCCACCAGTCCCCAGGTTAGCGGGAGGACATACGAGCAGTACTTC. The chain links TRBV15 to TRBJ2-7; 10 bases are shared with TRBD2. Trimming took 6 bases from V and 4 from J; bases not matched to a gene: 12. CDR3 size: 16 residues. Germline V lookup: CDR1 LNHNV, CDR2 YYDKDF (reference sequence).

With respect to this clonotype: A read error may produce the germline difference seen at one junction end. The chain recombines TRBV20-1 with TRBJ1-2; D gene uncertain. Germline CDR1 DFQATT, CDR2 SNEGSKA (reference sequence). The CDR3 contains 16 residues. The CDR3 protein is CNARDPTDYVRYVYTF. CDR3 bases: TGCAATGCTAGAGATCCGACGGACTATGTACGCTATGTCTACACCTTC.

Of note for this clonotype: A much more abundant neighbour one base away suggests this may be a read error. The rearrangement links TRBV11-2 to TRBJ2-3; 7 bases fit TRBD2. The CDR3 has 15 residues. Germline CDR1 SGHAT, CDR2 FQNNGV. With 7 bases clipped from V and 2 bases from J, the junction kept 9 bases outside the gene matches. For the CDR3, the DNA is TGTGCCAGCAAGATAGAGGGAGGGCTCACAGATACGCAGTATTTT. Protein sequence: CASKIEGGLTDTQYF.

This clonotype was counted a few times. A clone one base away is much larger, so this may be a read error. The chain recombines TRBV20-1 with TRBJ2-5; TRBD1 matches at 7 bases. Germline V lookup: CDR1 DFQATT, CDR2 SNEGSKA (reference sequence). The CDR3 sequence is 13 residues long. The CDR3 here is CNARKGAGETQYF. DNA for the CDR3: TGCAATGCTAGGAAGGGGGCTGGGGAGACCCAGTACTTC.

Remarks on this clonotype: Because it lacks the conserved phenylalanine or tryptophan at the end, this CDR3 is likely a read error. The V call is TRBV12-3 or TRBV12-4, the J call TRBJ1-2; 7 bases align to TRBD1. This CDR3 has 11 amino acids. Trimming removed 6 bases from V and 10 bases from J; junction bases left unmatched: 5. The DNA of the CDR3 is TGTGCCAGCAGCCCGGGGACAGCCTACACCTCC. Translated: CASSPGTAYTS.

The table lists this clonotype with many counts. V usage is TRBV20-1 and J usage is TRBJ2-7, with D possibly matching TRBD1 (6 bases). From germline, CDR1 is DFQATT and CDR2 SNEGSKA (reference sequence). The CDR3 has 15 amino acids. Trimming removed 2 bases at V and 7 bases at J, with 21 bases between. The CDR3, as DNA: TGCAGTGCTAGATCCTACAGGGTCTTCCCCAGTGAGCAGTACTTC. The encoded protein is CSARSYRVFPSEQYF.

The table lists this clonotype with many counts. This chain joins TRBV11-2 and TRBJ2-1; D remains ambiguous. V was cut by 6 bases and J by 2 bases, with 17 bases left in between. This CDR3 is 16 amino acids long. The V gene's germline CDR1 is SGHAT and CDR2 FQNNGV. This CDR3 reads CASSVRANPPYNEQFF. For the CDR3, the DNA is TGTGCCAGCAGTGTAAGAGCGAACCCCCCCTACAATGAGCAGTTCTTC.

By frequency in the sample, this clonotype is medium-sized. This chain's CDR3 is CASSLSGANSPLHF. CDR3 DNA sequence: TGTGCCAGCAGTTTATCGGGGGCTAATTCACCCCTCCACTTT. The gene calls are TRBV12-3 or TRBV12-4 and TRBJ1-6; weak D call: TRBD1 (6 bases). The CDR3 length is 14 residues. Deletions cut 2 bases from V and 6 bases from J, with 8 bases between.

A word on this clonotype: At one of its ends the junction is not consistent with the germline gene, which may arise from a read error. V and J are TRBV11-2 and TRBJ2-7; weak D call: TRBD2 (5 bases). Germline-derived CDR1 and CDR2 are SGHAT and FQNNGV. The CDR3 runs to 15 residues. This CDR3 reads CANSGRAGVSYEQYF. CDR3 DNA sequence: TGTGCCAACAGCGGAAGAGCAGGTGTGTCCTACGAGCAATACTTC.

A word on this clonotype: Being one base from a much bigger clone, this may be a read error. The final CDR3 position lacks the conserved phenylalanine or tryptophan, pointing to a likely read error. The DNA for the CDR3 is TGTGCCAGCAAGGAAGGGACAGGAGGGGCAGATACGCAGTATCTT. It codes for CASKEGTGGADTQYL. The chain is built from TRBV4-2 and TRBJ2-3; 8 positions agree with TRBD1. The V gene end was trimmed by 7 bases and the J gene end by 4 bases; junction bases not matched to a gene: 10. The CDR3 spans 15 residues. Germline lookup yields CDR1 LGHNA and CDR2 YNFKEQ.

As regards this clonotype: It may be a read error: a sequence one base away is much more abundant. The chain carries TRBV4-2 and TRBJ1-1, with D uncertain. The CDR3 extends over 15 amino acids. In germline, CDR1 is LGHNA, CDR2 YNFKEQ. In DNA, the CDR3 is TGTGTCAGCAGCCAAGATTCTCCTAAGAGCACTGAAGCTTTCTTT. As protein: CVSSQDSPKSTEAFF.

Concerning this clonotype itself: One junction end does not reproduce the germline sequence, and a read error may be involved. The chain uses TRBV4-3 and TRBJ2-1; 7 nucleotides line up with TRBD2. CDR1 is LGHNA, CDR2 YSLEER, per germline. The CDR3 contains 15 residues. The CDR3 region has the DNA TGCGTCAGCAGCCAAGGCGGGGGAAGACACAATGAGCAGCTCTTC. Its protein product is CVSSQGGGRHNEQLF.

Note on this clonotype: A much larger clone sits a single nucleotide away, making a read error possible. The rearrangement links TRBV10-3 to TRBJ2-1; 7 bases map to TRBD1. Trimming cost V 8 bases and J 3 bases; bases outside gene matches: 7. The CDR3 is 14 amino acids. CDR1 is ENHRY and CDR2 is SYGVKD in the germline V gene. CDR3 DNA: TGTGCCATCCAAACGAACAGGGGCTACAATGAGCAGTTCTTC. This sequence encodes CAIQTNRGYNEQFF.

As concerns this clonotype: A junction boundary mismatches the germline segment, possibly from a read error. The chain has TRBV6-2 or TRBV6-3 and TRBJ2-1; a possible D gene is TRBD2 (6 bases). CDR1 is MNHEY and CDR2 is SVGEGT in the germline V gene. CDR3 size: 16 residues. The CDR3 protein is CANTLPIGSSYNEQFF. CDR3 DNA sequence: TGTGCCAACACCCTTCCTATCGGGAGCTCCTACAATGAGCAGTTCTTT.

This clonotype was recorded many times. J is TRBJ2-4 and V is TRBV11-1; D gene ambiguous. The CDR3 totals 14 residues. With 5 bases removed from V and 1 base from J, the gap between germline ends came to 9 bases. In germline, CDR1 is SGHAT, CDR2 FQDESV (reference sequence). In nucleotides, the CDR3 is TGTGCCAGCAGCCGAAGTCCGGCCAAAAACATTCAGTACTTC. It encodes CASSRSPAKNIQYF.

This chain links TRBV20-1 with TRBJ2-7, with TRBD2 matching 9 bases. The CDR3 length is 13 residues. The germline gives CDR1 DFQATT, CDR2 SNEGSKA (reference sequence). V lost 0 bases and J lost 9; bases outside the gene matches: 6. CDR3 sequence reads: CSARDRAGGVQYF. The CDR3 DNA reads TGCAGTGCTAGAGATAGGGCGGGAGGGGTGCAGTACTTC.

As for this clonotype: This sequence may be a read error, since a much larger clone differs from it by one base. The J gene is TRBJ2-1, the V gene TRBV6-2 or TRBV6-3; no reliable D call. In germline, CDR1 is MNHEY, CDR2 SVGEGT. The CDR3 is 12 amino acids. In DNA form, the CDR3 reads TGTGCCAGCAGCCTCAATTACAATGATCAGTTCTTC. It codes for CASSLNYNDQFF.